This T cell receptor (beta chain) was identified in a study of blood T cells in healthy people across ages. Study-level results: Across the age range, TCR beta diversity per million T cells fell in a roughly linear way.

On this clonotype itself: Its target is unknown.

Alongside a J-beta primer mix, a sample-barcoded 5' primer served in a second PCR lasting about 7 to 12 cycles. Every molecule of cDNA carried a tag from a template-switch adaptor with 12 random nucleotides. One entry per CDR3 protein results from TCRdb running MiXCR on the 5' RACE reads. The repertoire holds about 1.7 million distinct CDR3 sequences, roughly 30% seen once, with roughly 8.2% in the top ten. The germline V gene has CDR1 SEHNR and CDR2 FQNEAQ (reference sequence). CDR3 size: 14 residues. V was cut by 1 base and J by 6 bases, with 11 bases left in between. Per sample, at least 5 micrograms of total RNA were extracted.

The TCR originated in a woman aged 30 to 39 in good health. Sequencing input: blood. The rearrangement links TRBV7-9 to TRBJ2-3, with a weak D call TRBD1 (5 bases). The CDR3 DNA reads TGTGCCAGCAGCTTAGTTACAGGTGGCGATACGCAGTATTTT. Residues: CASSLVTGGDTQYF. Based on the CDR3 plus reference TRBV7-9 and TRBJ2-3, the full variable domain is DTGVSQNPRHKITKRGQNVTFRCDPISEHNRLYWYRQTLGQGPEFLTYFQNEAQLEKSRLLSDRFSAERPKGSFSTLEIQRTEQGDSAMYLCASSLVTGGDTQYFGPGTRLTVL.